The next 26 T cell receptor beta chains were all read from a single sample in a study of blood T cell repertoires in COVID-19. The method was immunoSEQ multiplex PCR; TCRdb's version includes in-frame clones alone and lacks a portion of them. The data show approximately 180,000 clones, 85% to 90% seen once. The specimen was peripheral blood. The receptors were gathered from a woman in her 70s with COVID-19, enrolled during active disease.

The chain links TRBV30 to TRBJ1-5, with 9 bases that match TRBD1. J gave up 7 bases and V 1 base, and 11 bases lay outside the gene matches. The CDR3 has 16 residues. The germline V gene has CDR1 GTSNPN and CDR2 SVGIG (reference sequence). Written as DNA, the CDR3 is TGTGCCTGGAGTGAAACCGGGACAGGGTTTTTGCAGCCCCAGCATTTT. Protein product: CAWSETGTGFLQPQHF.

This clone showed up just once. The gene calls are TRBV10-3 and TRBJ1-2; D is uncertain. This CDR3 contains 13 residues. Germline-derived CDR1 and CDR2 are ENHRY and SYGVKD. Trimming took 7 bases from V and 5 from J, leaving 14 bases between them. The CDR3 loop is CAITRETYYGYTF. The CDR3 region has the DNA TGTGCCATCACGAGGGAGACTTATTATGGCTACACCTTC.

The gene calls are TRBV4-2 and TRBJ2-7; TRBD1 matches 9 bases. Germline CDR1 reads LGHNA; CDR2 reads YNFKEQ. V was pared by 2 bases and J by 1 base, with 3 bases of the junction left unmatched. There are 15 residues in the CDR3. The CDR3 nucleotides are TGTGCCAGCAGCCAACAAGGACAGGGGTCCTACGAGCAGTACTTC. The encoded protein is CASSQQGQGSYEQYF.

The chain recombines TRBV6-5 with TRBJ2-2, with TRBD2 matching 8 bases. The CDR3 runs 14 residues. Trimming at V came to 8 bases and at J to 5 bases, leaving 7 bases not matched to a gene. Germline V gene sequence: CDR1 MNHEY, CDR2 SVGAGI. The CDR3 protein is CASYWAGGTGELFF. For the CDR3, the DNA is TGTGCCAGCTATTGGGCGGGAGGTACCGGGGAGCTGTTTTTT.

The CDR3 is CASSLADKHTGELFF. As DNA, the CDR3 is TGCGCCAGCAGCTTGGCCGACAAACACACCGGGGAGCTGTTTTTT. The chain employs TRBV5-1 and TRBJ2-2; no definite D call. V was shortened by 0 bases and J by 3 bases, with 9 bases between the two germline ends. The CDR3 sequence is 15 residues long. Germline V gene lookup returns CDR1 SGHRS and CDR2 YFSETQ.

A word on this clone: A read error may produce the germline difference seen at one junction end. The rearrangement uses TRBV7-7 and TRBJ2-1, with 8 bases lining up with TRBD2. The CDR3 contains 12 residues. Germline V gives CDR1 SSHAT, CDR2 FNYEAQ (reference sequence). This CDR3 is CASSSRTSEQFF. Written as DNA, the CDR3 is TGTGCTAGCAGCTCTAGGACTAGCGAGCAGTTCTTC.

V gene TRBV18 combines with J gene TRBJ1-6; 7 positions agree with TRBD1. The V gene's germline CDR1 is KGHSH and CDR2 LQKENI. The CDR3 is 15 residues long. V was pared by 5 bases and J by 4 bases, with 5 bases of the junction left unmatched. CDR3 DNA: TGTGCCAGCTCAAAAGACAGGGATTATAATTCACCCCTCCACTTT. This sequence encodes CASSKDRDYNSPLHF. The variable domain in full, completed from reference TRBV18 and TRBJ1-6, reads NAGVMQNPRHLVRRRGQEARLRCSPMKGHSHVYWYRQLPEEGLKFMVYLQKENIIDESGMPKERFSAEFPKEGPSILRIQQVVRGDSAAYFCASSKDRDYNSPLHFGNGTRLTVT.

This clone was seen once. This CDR3 is CASSLFRTGNSYEQYF. The CDR3 nucleotides read TGCGCCAGCAGCTTGTTTCGGACAGGTAATTCCTACGAGCAGTACTTC. V and J are TRBV5-1 and TRBJ2-7, with 7 bases identical to TRBD1. Germline loops: CDR1 SGHRS, CDR2 YFSETQ. V was pared by 1 base and J by 1 base, with 8 bases of the junction left unmatched. There are 16 residues in the CDR3.

The chain is built from TRBV7-9 and TRBJ2-3; TRBD2 agrees at 9 bases. Looked up from germline, CDR1 is SEHNR and CDR2 is FQNEAQ (reference sequence). The CDR3 sequence is 15 residues long. The trim removed 3 bases at V and 2 bases at J, leaving 3 bases unmatched. CDR3 bases: TGTGCCAGCAGCTTTCTAGCGGGAAACACAGATACGCAGTATTTT. Protein product: CASSFLAGNTDTQYF.

This clone showed up just a few times. The gene calls are TRBV14 and TRBJ1-2, with D hard to call. The CDR3 loop spans 12 amino acids. Germline lookup yields CDR1 SGHDN and CDR2 FVKESK. Trimming took 4 bases from V and 2 from J, leaving 5 bases between them. DNA of the CDR3: TGTGCCAGCAGCCCGGGAAACTATGGCTACACCTTC. It encodes CASSPGNYGYTF.

The chain employs TRBV12-3 or TRBV12-4 and TRBJ2-1; tentatively, D is TRBD2 (5 bases). The CDR3 has 12 amino acids. Trimming took 3 bases from V and 16 from J, leaving 16 bases between them. CDR3 bases: TGTGCCAGCAGTTTGGTGAACGGGATCCAATTCTTC. Its translation: CASSLVNGIQFF.

CDR3 loop: CASSLGTGAQREYAEQYF. The CDR3 DNA sequence: TGCGCCAGCAGCCTCGGGACAGGGGCACAGCGGGAGTACGCCGAGCAGTACTTC. The chain joins TRBV5-1 to TRBJ2-7; 10 nucleotides line up with TRBD1. Germline CDR1 SGHRS, CDR2 YFSETQ. V was clipped by 4 bases and J by 6 bases; unmatched bases: 19. CDR3 size: 18 residues.

The J gene is TRBJ1-2, the V gene TRBV4-3; 7 bases align to TRBD1. V dropped 3 bases and J dropped 3; count of bases not matched to a gene: 7. This CDR3 spans 15 amino acids. The V gene's germline CDR1 is LGHNA and CDR2 YSLEER. This CDR3 reads CASSHGYQGDYGYTF. The CDR3 region has the DNA TGCGCCAGCAGCCATGGATACCAGGGGGACTATGGCTACACCTTC.

This clone was recorded only once. The chain couples TRBV2 to TRBJ2-1, with D uncertain. Germline V lookup: CDR1 SNHLY, CDR2 FYNNEI. V was trimmed by 7 bases and J by 4 bases, leaving 20 bases between them. This CDR3 comprises 16 residues. This chain's CDR3 is CASTGPGEATYNEQFF. CDR3 sequence (DNA): TGTGCCAGCACTGGTCCCGGCGAGGCGACGTACAATGAGCAGTTCTTC.

The chain couples TRBV3-1 (or the pseudogene TRBV3-2) to TRBJ2-4, with 12 bases that match TRBD2. Germline trimming cut 0 bases from V and 9 bases from J; bases unmatched to any gene: 6. This CDR3 has 16 amino acids. Germline lookup yields CDR1 LGHDT and CDR2 YNNKEL (reference sequence). This chain's CDR3 is CASSQDRSSGRGIQYF. The CDR3 DNA is TGTGCCAGCAGCCAAGATCGGTCTAGCGGGAGGGGCATTCAGTACTTC.

V gene TRBV5-1 combines with J gene TRBJ2-5; 7 nucleotides line up with TRBD1. Trimming at V came to 4 bases and at J to 4 bases, leaving 13 bases not matched to a gene. The CDR3 is 16 residues long. CDR1 is SGHRS and CDR2 is YFSETQ in the germline V gene. The CDR3 nucleotides read TGCGCCAGCAGCCCGGGACAGTTCTTTTATCCAGAGACCCAGTACTTC. Residues: CASSPGQFFYPETQYF.

V usage is TRBV20-1 and J usage is TRBJ2-3; D may be TRBD1 (6 bases). V shed 3 bases and J shed 5 bases, with 15 bases lying between them. The CDR3 totals 14 residues. Germline assignment: CDR1 DFQATT and CDR2 SNEGSKA (reference sequence). The CDR3 nucleotides read TGCAGTGCTAGTCCGGGACAACGGCAAGATACGCAGTATTTT. Residues: CSASPGQRQDTQYF.

The chain couples TRBV5-1 to TRBJ1-2, with D possibly matching TRBD1 (6 bases). CDR3 length: 13 residues. The V and J ends lost 4 bases and 5 bases respectively, with 12 bases between them. Germline assignment: CDR1 SGHRS and CDR2 YFSETQ. CDR3 nucleotide sequence: TGCGCCAGCAGCCCCGGGACATCTTATGGCTACACCTTC. This gives the protein CASSPGTSYGYTF.

This clone was counted only a few times. The chain employs TRBV11-3 and TRBJ2-7; 11 bases align to TRBD1. The CDR3 loop spans 15 amino acids. Germline V CDR1 and CDR2: SGHNT, YENEEA. V lost 5 bases to trimming and J lost 4 bases; unmatched junction nucleotides: 7. The CDR3: CASSSGQGALYEQYF. The CDR3 DNA reads as TGTGCCAGCAGCAGCGGACAGGGGGCTTTGTACGAGCAGTACTTC.

The CDR3 here is CASSRSAAFNQPQHF. The CDR3 coding sequence is TGCGCCAGCAGCCGATCAGCGGCCTTCAATCAGCCCCAGCATTTT. V usage is TRBV4-3 and J usage is TRBJ1-5, with D unresolved. Trimming removed 4 bases from V and 3 bases from J, with 13 bases in between. The CDR3 runs 15 residues. CDR1 is LGHNA and CDR2 is YSLEER in the germline V gene.

The V gene is TRBV7-2, the J gene TRBJ2-4; 9 nucleotides match TRBD1. The CDR3 is made up of 17 amino acids. Unmatched junction bases numbered 8, after V lost 2 bases and J lost 3 bases. The germline V gene encodes CDR1 SGHTA and CDR2 FQGNSA. CDR3 amino acids: CASSLSPGQGGKNIQYF. In DNA form, the CDR3 reads TGTGCCAGCAGCTTAAGTCCGGGACAGGGAGGCAAAAACATTCAGTACTTC.

The chain has TRBV23-1 and TRBJ1-1, with 9 positions matching TRBD1. TRBV23-1 is known as an ORF, though its function is uncertain. Trimming at V came to 8 bases and at J to 9 bases, leaving 13 bases not matched to a gene. The CDR3 runs 14 residues. For the CDR3, the DNA is TGCGCCAGCGGACGACAGGGGGAGGGGATGAAAGCTTTCTTT. Translation gives CASGRQGEGMKAFF.

V usage is TRBV7-9 and J usage is TRBJ1-4; D is possibly TRBD1 (6 bases). Germline CDR1 is SEHNR and CDR2 is FQNEAQ (reference sequence). The V gene lost 2 bases and the J gene lost 7 bases, with 14 bases spanning the gap. The CDR3 spans 15 residues. The CDR3 DNA sequence: TGTGCCAGCAGCTTAATCAGGGGCAACGGTGAAAAACTGTTTTTT. The encoded protein is CASSLIRGNGEKLFF.

V usage is TRBV11-1 and J usage is TRBJ1-1, with D unclear. Germline V gene data show CDR1 as SGHAT and CDR2 as FQDESV (reference sequence). The CDR3 is made up of 15 amino acids. Trimming took off 4 bases at V and 5 bases at J, with 17 bases between the two ends. The CDR3 DNA sequence: TGTGCCAGCAGCTCCCGTTTCGGCGGGGAAACTGAAGCTTTCTTT. Translating gives CASSSRFGGETEAFF.

The genes are TRBV19 and TRBJ1-2; weak D call: TRBD1 (5 bases). Trimming pared 2 bases from V and 5 bases from J, leaving 9 bases between. The length of the CDR3 is 13 residues. CDR1 is LNHDA and CDR2 is SQIVND in the germline V gene (reference sequence). The CDR3 nucleotides read TGTGCCAGTAGTATATGGGGCGAGTATGGCTACACCTTC. Its protein product is CASSIWGEYGYTF.

The chain is built from TRBV6-5 and TRBJ2-2; 7 bases align to TRBD1. V lost 2 bases and J lost 5; bases outside the gene matches: 2. This CDR3 contains 14 residues. CDR1 and CDR2 from the germline V gene are MNHEY and SVGAGI. The CDR3 sequence is CASSYQTGTGELFF. The CDR3 coding sequence is TGTGCCAGCAGTTACCAGACAGGGACCGGGGAGCTGTTTTTT.